This T cell receptor (beta chain) was found in a study of T cells in Graves' hyperthyroidism and ophthalmopathy. Study-level findings and limits: A model of 13 V-J pairs discriminated ophthalmopathy from stable hyperthyroidism.

This clonotype was seen more than once but under ten times. Its cognate antigen is unknown. TCR beta CDR3 regions were amplified from RNA transcripts. The study used the HTBI primer set for a first-round RT-PCR of the TCR CDR3. TCRdb re-called the multiplex PCR reads with MiXCR, one entry per CDR3 protein. The data contain 500,000 to 650,000 distinct CDR3 sequences, around 15% of them singletons. The sequence came from a woman in her 40s with Graves' hyperthyroidism. Sequencing was performed on blood.

The CDR3 nucleotides are TGTGCCAGCAGTCAGATTGTTGCTGAAGCTTTCTTT. Residues: CASSQIVAEAFF. This chain connects TRBV28 to TRBJ1-1; D call uncertain. Germline V CDR1 and CDR2: MDHEN, SYDVKM. With 5 bases removed from V and 6 bases from J, the gap between germline ends came to 10 bases. This CDR3 region has 12 residues.